Following are 15 T cell receptor beta chains from one sample sequenced in a study of T-cell reconstitution after alpha-beta-depleted transplantation in children. Preparation of the TCRbeta library was carried out with unique molecular identifiers. TCRdb reprocessed the PCR reads with MiXCR, giving one entry per CDR3 protein. The data hold 200,000 to 250,000 distinct CDR3 sequences, with 12% observed a single time. Sequences were derived from PBMCs from the stem cell graft donor, sampled from the stem cell graft. The source is a human donor who donated a stem cell graft to a child with acute lymphoblastic leukemia.

This clonotype has at least ten counts. CDR3 DNA sequence: TGTGCCAGCAGCCGACCTACAGGGAGAAGCTACGAGCAGTACTTC. It is translated as CASSRPTGRSYEQYF. The V gene is TRBV28, the J gene TRBJ2-7; D is perhaps TRBD1 (6 bases). The germline V and J ends were trimmed by 6 bases and 3 bases, with 18 bases remaining between them. CDR3 length: 15 residues. Germline V lookup: CDR1 MDHEN, CDR2 SYDVKM. Filled out from reference TRBV28 and TRBJ2-7, the complete variable domain reads DVKVTQSSRYLVKRTGEKVFLECVQDMDHENMFWYRQDPGLGLRLIYFSYDVKMKEKGDIPEGYSVSREKKERFSLILESASTNQTSMYLCASSRPTGRSYEQYFGPGTRLTVT.

This clonotype was picked up many times. This rearrangement joins TRBV20-1 to TRBJ1-2; TRBD1 matches at 7 bases. Germline V gene data show CDR1 as DFQATT and CDR2 as SNEGSKA (reference sequence). The CDR3 is 17 residues long. The V segment lost 0 bases and the J segment 2 bases; nucleotides outside the gene matches: 12. This CDR3 reads CSARDQGGTDLNYGYTF. The CDR3 DNA sequence: TGCAGTGCTAGAGATCAAGGTGGGACAGACCTAAACTATGGCTACACCTTC.

This clonotype was seen many times. V usage is TRBV5-5 and J usage is TRBJ2-5, with D unresolved. V lost 3 bases and J lost 5, with 17 bases in between. Germline-derived CDR1 and CDR2 are SGHKS and YYEKEE (reference sequence). The CDR3 extends over 15 amino acids. CDR3 protein: CASSSLGNYWETQYF. Here the CDR3 DNA reads TGTGCCAGCAGCTCCCTCGGCAACTACTGGGAGACCCAGTACTTC.

This clonotype was observed at least ten times. This sequence joins TRBV4-3 and TRBJ2-7; TRBD1 matches 9 bases. The CDR3 extends over 15 amino acids. V was pared by 1 base and J by 2 bases, with 3 bases of the junction left unmatched. The germline V gene encodes CDR1 LGHNA and CDR2 YSLEER. The CDR3 spells CASSQGTGVTYEQYF. The CDR3 region has the DNA TGCGCCAGCAGCCAAGGGACAGGGGTTACCTACGAGCAGTACTTC.

This clonotype was found a few times. The chain couples TRBV2 to TRBJ2-5, with a weak D call TRBD2 (5 bases). CDR1 and CDR2 (germline): SNHLY, FYNNEI. V was clipped by 7 bases and J by 3 bases, with 12 bases between them. This CDR3 contains 13 residues. This chain's CDR3 is CASMETNEETQYF. CDR3 bases: TGTGCCAGCATGGAGACTAATGAAGAGACCCAGTACTTC.

This clonotype was recorded many times. The chain employs TRBV24-1 and TRBJ2-3; unclear D gene. V was cut by 7 bases and J by 9 bases, with 10 bases left in between. Per the germline V gene, CDR1 is KGHDR and CDR2 is SFDVKD. The CDR3 covers 11 residues. CDR3 sequence reads: CATSPGETQYF. In DNA form, the CDR3 reads TGTGCCACCAGCCCAGGTGAGACGCAGTATTTT.

The table lists this clonotype with many counts. This chain links TRBV6-6 with TRBJ2-7; weak D call: TRBD2 (6 bases). The V gene's germline CDR1 is MNHNY and CDR2 SVGAGI (reference sequence). V was cut by 7 bases and J by 4 bases, with 11 bases left in between. The CDR3 spans 12 residues. This CDR3 is CASTREEYEQYF. The CDR3 DNA sequence: TGTGCCAGCACAAGGGAGGAGTACGAGCAGTACTTC.

In this sample, this clonotype turned up many times. The chain combines TRBV14 with TRBJ2-3; no clear D gene. Trimming pared 4 bases from V and 0 bases from J, leaving 11 bases between. Germline loops: CDR1 SGHDN, CDR2 FVKESK. The CDR3 length is 15 residues. The CDR3 reads CASSLDLRSTDTQYF. For the CDR3, the DNA is TGTGCCAGCAGCCTTGACTTAAGGAGCACAGATACGCAGTATTTT.

This clonotype showed up many times. The V call is TRBV7-9, the J call TRBJ2-1; possible D gene TRBD2, 5 bases. The ends were cut back, 5 bases at V and 1 base at J, with 15 bases in the middle. Per the germline V gene, CDR1 is SEHNR and CDR2 is FQNEAQ (reference sequence). This CDR3 contains 16 residues. This chain's CDR3 is CASSPRLAQSYNEQFF. DNA for the CDR3: TGTGCCAGCAGCCCTCGGTTAGCGCAGTCCTACAATGAGCAGTTCTTC.

On this clonotype itself: The junction departs from germline at one end; a sequencing error may be responsible. This chain joins TRBV10-3 and TRBJ2-6; either TRBD1 or TRBD2 may fit D (5 bases each). Germline V gene data show CDR1 as ENHRY and CDR2 as SYGVKD. The CDR3 sequence is 15 residues long. The CDR3 DNA reads TGTGCCATCAATGGACCCTTACCCGGGGCCAACGGCCTGACTTTC. Protein sequence: CAINGPLPGANGLTF.

This clonotype was counted at least ten times. CDR3 nucleotides: TGTGCCAGCAGCCCACCGGTCTCCTACGAGCAGTACTTC. Translated, it gives CASSPPVSYEQYF. The rearrangement joins TRBV7-9 to TRBJ2-7; D is unresolved. The germline gives CDR1 SEHNR, CDR2 FQNEAQ (reference sequence). The germline V and J ends were trimmed by 5 bases and 0 bases, with 8 bases remaining between them. CDR3 size: 13 residues.

This clonotype has at least ten counts. V gene TRBV20-1 combines with J gene TRBJ1-1; possible D gene TRBD1, 5 bases. Looked up from germline, CDR1 is DFQATT and CDR2 is SNEGSKA (reference sequence). CDR3 length: 13 amino acids. V dropped 6 bases and J dropped 1 base, with 12 bases sitting between them. The CDR3 region is CSADGQTNTEAFF. The CDR3 DNA is TGCAGTGCGGACGGACAAACGAACACTGAAGCTTTCTTT.

For the CDR3, the DNA is TGTGCCTGGAGTGGGGGTTATAATGAAAAACTGTTTTTT. Residues: CAWSGGYNEKLFF. The chain links TRBV30 to TRBJ1-4; D not resolved. This CDR3 contains 13 residues. CDR1 is GTSNPN and CDR2 is SVGIG in the germline V gene (reference sequence). V shed 1 base and J shed 4 bases, with 7 bases lying between them.

This clonotype appeared many times. The chain combines TRBV4-3 with TRBJ2-3; unclear D gene. CDR1 and CDR2 (germline): LGHNA, YSLEER. This CDR3 region has 11 residues. V dropped 1 base and J dropped 5 bases, with 1 base sitting between them. The CDR3 bases are TGCGCCAGCAGCCAAGGAGATACGCAGTATTTT. Residues: CASSQGDTQYF.

This clonotype was detected ten times or more. This chain connects TRBV10-3 to TRBJ2-3, with 7 nucleotides matching TRBD1. The V segment lost 2 bases and the J segment 6 bases; nucleotides outside the gene matches: 11. The germline V gene encodes CDR1 ENHRY and CDR2 SYGVKD. This CDR3 spans 16 amino acids. CDR3 sequence (DNA): TGTGCCATCAGTGAGCACCGGGACAGAGTGACTGATACGCAGTATTTT. It translates to CAISEHRDRVTDTQYF.